A selection of T cell receptor beta chains follows, all from one sample in a study of CD8 T cells in Susac syndrome. Each CDR3 protein is one row after TCRdb ran MiXCR on the immunoSEQ multiplex PCR reads. Here the sample spans tens of thousands of distinct CDR3 sequences, around 93% being singletons. Sequencing was done on a sample of CD8+ T cells from PBMCs. All receptors derive from a human donor with Susac syndrome. CDR3s include the opening cysteine and the closing phenylalanine or tryptophan. The order of the fields is V gene, clone size, J gene, D gene, CDR3 protein, CDR3 DNA. A D gene is named only where the DNA matches it firmly. For some rows the clone size is stated as once, few or many, or as a class when expanded; others skip it.

>TRBV4-1|-|TRBJ2-1|TRBD2
CASSQGDGGRLYNEQFF
TGCGCCAGCAGCCAAGGTGACGGCGGGAGATTATACAATGAGCAGTTCTTC
>TRBV29-1|-|TRBJ2-1|-
CSVELESGLYNEQFF
TGCAGCGTTGAATTGGAGAGTGGGCTCTACAATGAGCAGTTCTTC
>TRBV19|-|TRBJ1-1|-
CASSISGWTEAFF
TGTGCCAGTAGTATTTCAGGGTGGACTGAAGCTTTCTTT
>TRBV5-6|-|TRBJ2-7|-
CASSLGNGLEQYF
TGTGCCAGCAGCTTGGGTAACGGCCTCGAGCAGTACTTC
>TRBV9|-|TRBJ2-1|-
CASSPGTHNEQFF
TGTGCCAGCAGCCCTGGGACACACAATGAGCAGTTCTTC
>TRBV20-1|-|TRBJ1-5|TRBD1
CSARARQGASNQPQHF
TGCAGTGCTAGGGCAAGACAGGGGGCGAGCAATCAGCCCCAGCATTTT
>TRBV30|-|TRBJ2-3|-
CAWTGTSSTDTQYF
TGTGCCTGGACCGGGACTTCCTCCACAGATACGCAGTATTTT
>TRBV4-2|-|TRBJ2-2|-
CASSQPGQGATGELFF
TGTGCCAGCAGCCAGCCGGGACAAGGAGCCACCGGGGAGCTGTTTTTT
>TRBV19|-|TRBJ2-5|TRBD2
CASSIASGELAGVETQYF
TGTGCCAGTAGTATAGCCTCGGGTGAACTAGCGGGAGTAGAGACCCAGTACTTC
>TRBV7-3|-|TRBJ2-5|-
CASSPTPGTQYF
TGTGCCAGCAGCCCTACTCCGGGGACCCAGTACTTC
>TRBV7-8|-|TRBJ1-1|-
CASSWGTENTEAFF
TGTGCCAGCAGCTGGGGGACGGAGAACACTGAAGCTTTCTTT
>TRBV20-1|-|TRBJ2-1|-
CSANGSPREQFF
TGCAGTGCTAACGGGAGCCCTCGGGAGCAGTTCTTC
>TRBV7-9|-|TRBJ2-6|TRBD2
CASSPPGGTGANVLTF
TGTGCCAGCAGCCCACCGGGGGGTACTGGGGCCAACGTCCTGACTTTC
>TRBV10-3|-|TRBJ2-7|TRBD2
CAISGGLATYEQYF
TGTGCCATCAGTGGGGGACTAGCGACCTACGAGCAGTACTTC
>TRBV6-6|-|TRBJ1-5|-
CASSTLPNQPQHF
TGTGCCAGCAGCACTCTACCCAATCAGCCCCAGCATTTT
>TRBV11-2|-|TRBJ2-5|-
CASSLGYVVGRETQYF
TGTGCCAGCAGCTTAGGCTATGTAGTAGGAAGGGAGACCCAGTACTTC
>TRBV7-9|-|TRBJ2-1|-
CASSLGVLYNEQFF
TGTGCCAGCAGCTTAGGGGTCCTCTACAATGAGCAGTTCTTC
>TRBV19|once|TRBJ2-7|TRBD2
CASSLAGPAYEQYF
TGTGCCAGTAGTCTAGCGGGACCTGCCTACGAGCAGTACTTC
>TRBV9|-|TRBJ2-7|-
CASSGSSYEQYF
TGTGCCAGCAGCGGCAGTTCCTACGAGCAGTACTTC
>TRBV6-6|-|TRBJ2-7|-
CASGHSFPYEQYF
TGTGCCAGCGGCCACAGTTTCCCCTACGAGCAGTACTTC
>TRBV20-1|-|TRBJ1-1|TRBD1
CSASTGDTEAFF
TGCAGTGCTAGCACAGGGGACACTGAAGCTTTCTTT
>TRBV2|-|TRBJ2-1|TRBD2
CASSSLAEFYNEQFF
TGTGCCAGCAGTTCCCTAGCGGAGTTCTACAATGAGCAGTTCTTC
>TRBV7-9|-|TRBJ2-7|-
CASSSMDSYEQYF
TGTGCCAGCAGCTCGATGGACAGCTACGAGCAGTACTTC
>TRBV6-5|-|TRBJ1-1|-
CASSYYQDTEAFF
TGTGCCAGCAGTTACTATCAAGACACTGAAGCTTTCTTT
>TRBV7-9|once|TRBJ2-7|TRBD2
CASSTVAGVYEQYF
TGTGCCAGCAGCACGGTAGCGGGAGTCTACGAGCAGTACTTC
>TRBV2|-|TRBJ2-1|TRBD2
CASRGTSGGSYNEQFF
TGTGCCAGCAGAGGGACTAGCGGGGGATCCTACAATGAGCAGTTCTTC
>TRBV30|-|TRBJ2-1|-
CAWSGPWEQFF
TGTGCCTGGAGTGGGCCCTGGGAGCAGTTCTTC
>TRBV20-1|once|TRBJ1-5|-
CSARPPGADNQPQHF
TGCAGTGCTAGACCTCCGGGGGCGGACAATCAGCCCCAGCATTTT
>TRBV19|-|TRBJ2-2|-
CASTTLSTLNTGELFF
TGTGCCAGTACTACCCTGAGTACGTTGAACACCGGGGAGCTGTTTTTT
>TRBV5-6|-|TRBJ2-7|-
CASSLGPQDEQYF
TGTGCCAGCAGCTTGGGCCCCCAGGACGAGCAGTACTTC
>TRBV20-1|-|TRBJ2-6|TRBD2
CSAPKTSGEPRRLANVLTF
TGCAGTGCCCCCAAGACTAGCGGGGAACCCCGGCGACTGGCCAACGTCCTGACTTTC
>TRBV20-1|-|TRBJ2-1|TRBD2
CSARGLAGERVAEQFF
TGCAGTGCTAGAGGACTAGCGGGAGAGCGGGTGGCTGAGCAGTTCTTC
>TRBV9|-|TRBJ1-2|-
CASSVAQVRDGYTF
TGTGCCAGCAGCGTAGCGCAGGTACGGGATGGCTACACCTTC
>TRBV20-1|-|TRBJ2-7|TRBD2
CSARGLAALNEQYF
TGCAGTGCTAGAGGGCTAGCGGCACTAAATGAGCAGTACTTC
>TRBV15|once|TRBJ1-1|-
CATSRERQQNTEAFF
TGTGCCACCAGCAGAGAACGGCAGCAGAACACTGAAGCTTTCTTT
>TRBV13|-|TRBJ1-1|TRBD1
CASSPDPGQLNTEAFF
TGTGCCAGCAGCCCAGACCCGGGACAGTTAAACACTGAAGCTTTCTTT
>TRBV14|-|TRBJ1-2|TRBD1
CASLRTGDYGYTF
TGTGCCAGCCTTAGGACAGGGGACTATGGCTACACCTTC
>TRBV11-2|-|TRBJ1-4|-
CASSWGMESEKLFF
TGTGCCAGCAGCTGGGGGATGGAAAGTGAAAAACTGTTTTTT